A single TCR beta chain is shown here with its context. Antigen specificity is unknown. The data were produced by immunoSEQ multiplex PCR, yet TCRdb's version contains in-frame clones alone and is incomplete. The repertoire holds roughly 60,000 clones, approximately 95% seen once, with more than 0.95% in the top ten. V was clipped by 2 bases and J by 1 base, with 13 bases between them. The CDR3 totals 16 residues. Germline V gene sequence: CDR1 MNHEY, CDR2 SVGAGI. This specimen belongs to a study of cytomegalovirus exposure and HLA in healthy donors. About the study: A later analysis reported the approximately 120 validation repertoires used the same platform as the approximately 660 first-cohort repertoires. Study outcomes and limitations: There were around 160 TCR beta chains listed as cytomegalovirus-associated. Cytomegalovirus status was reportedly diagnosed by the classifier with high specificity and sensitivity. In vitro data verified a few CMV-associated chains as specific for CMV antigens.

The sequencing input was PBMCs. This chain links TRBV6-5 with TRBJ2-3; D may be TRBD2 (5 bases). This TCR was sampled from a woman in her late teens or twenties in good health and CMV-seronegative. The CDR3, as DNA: TGTGCCAGCAGTTACCGGCCGGGGTTCGGCACAGATACGCAGTATTTT. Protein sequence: CASSYRPGFGTDTQYF.